The rows below give T cell receptor beta chains drawn from one sample of a study of T cell responses to AZD1222 COVID-19 vaccine. The protocol was immunoSEQ multiplex PCR, while the TCRdb copy is restricted to in-frame clones and leaves out a portion. Of 120,000 or so clones listed, around 80% are singletons. The specimen was peripheral blood, collected 28 days after the second AZD1222 dose. These receptors all stem from an adult who received the AZD1222 COVID-19 vaccine. The CDR3 runs from the conserved cysteine through the conserved F or W. The size of a clone is reported for some rows only, either as once, few or many, or as a class for expanded clones.

CASSLADTDTQYF,TRBJ2-3,TRBV6-5,-
CASSFYGASYEQYF,TRBJ2-7,TRBV5-4,-
CASSLRTGRTEAFF,TRBJ1-1,TRBV27,-
CASSEKFEKLFF,TRBJ1-4,TRBV19,-
CASSIGQEAFF,TRBJ1-1,TRBV19,-
CASTTPDRIYEQYF,TRBJ2-7,TRBV28,-
CASSGAFLNTEAFF,TRBJ1-1,TRBV6-2/TRBV6-3,-
CASSSPKKVSGNTIYF,TRBJ1-3,TRBV5-6,once
CASSFGTGGYEQYF,TRBJ2-7,TRBV28,-
CASSFTTYNEQFF,TRBJ2-1,TRBV11-3,-
CASSQPIQGWNEQFF,TRBJ2-1,TRBV4-1,-
CASSSTDGFAEAFF,TRBJ1-1,TRBV28,-
CASSLYGDGYTF,TRBJ1-2,TRBV28,-
CASRYGRAYGYTF,TRBJ1-2,TRBV11-2,-
CASSFDASYYEQYF,TRBJ2-7,TRBV11-2,-
CASMGLGERSRGLSYEQYF,TRBJ2-7,TRBV2,-
CASSYPQTNQETQYF,TRBJ2-5,TRBV5-1,-
CASSLLTNYGYTF,TRBJ1-2,TRBV12-3/TRBV12-4,once
CASSTQGRVRTF,TRBJ1-2,TRBV7-9,-
CASNWNSGANVLTF,TRBJ2-6,TRBV28,-
CASSTRETHYGYTF,TRBJ1-2,TRBV5-8,-
CASSLWGGQLFF,TRBJ1-4,TRBV27,-
CASSVGARETQYF,TRBJ2-5,TRBV2,-
CASSIGIDNEQFF,TRBJ2-1,TRBV19,-
CSVASGAANVLTF,TRBJ2-6,TRBV29-1,-
CASRTEKLFF,TRBJ1-4,TRBV21-1,-
CASSDGADYGYTF,TRBJ1-2,TRBV9,-
CASSPMGLLGNTIYF,TRBJ1-3,TRBV7-9,-
CASSLLSGGYRYNEQFF,TRBJ2-1,TRBV11-2,-
CASSFRFTGELFF,TRBJ2-2,TRBV12-3/TRBV12-4,-
CASRKTSYMNTEAFF,TRBJ1-1,TRBV6-4,-
CASSLLGGQGSWDTQYF,TRBJ2-3,TRBV27,-
CASSQSVAGRGTQYF,TRBJ2-3,TRBV4-3,-
CAAGQKLSNQPQHF,TRBJ1-5,TRBV19,-
CASSEGGSDYEQYF,TRBJ2-7,TRBV9,-
CSVAQGGTEAFF,TRBJ1-1,TRBV29-1,once
CASGRQPQHF,TRBJ1-5,TRBV28,-
CASSCYQPQHF,TRBJ1-5,TRBV5-6,-
CATSRESDYNSPLHF,TRBJ1-6,TRBV15,-